This T cell receptor (beta chain) was captured by sequencing in a study of cytomegalovirus exposure and HLA in healthy donors. Study findings and constraints: As was reported, the classifier diagnosed cytomegalovirus status with high specificity and sensitivity. Through in vitro validation, a few CMV-associated chains were shown to be specific for CMV antigens. For most TCR sequences rarity was the rule, although some public TCRs occurred in many donors.

This table comes from immunoSEQ multiplex PCR, and its TCRdb copy is limited to in-frame clones, with some not included. Of about 130,000 clones in the sample, about nine tenths were seen once. In the case of this clone: What it binds is unknown.

The donors were members of the roughly 120-subject validation cohort (separate from the roughly 660-subject first cohort). From germline, CDR1 is SQVTM and CDR2 ANQGSEA. Losses at the gene ends were 4 bases for V and 5 bases for J; bases not matched to a gene: 6. This CDR3 region has 14 residues. The TCR originated in a woman aged 18-29 years in good health and CMV-seronegative. The chain carries TRBV29-1 and TRBJ1-1; 11 nucleotides line up with TRBD1. Input material: PBMCs. The CDR3 DNA follows: TGCAGCGTTGCTCAGGACAGGGGGCCGACTGAAGCTTTCTTT. It encodes CSVAQDRGPTEAFF.